Following are 4 T cell receptor beta chains from one sample sequenced in a study of T cells after yellow fever vaccination. TCRdb reprocessed the 5' RACE reads via MiXCR and lists one record per CDR3 protein. This table holds 250,000 to 400,000 distinct CDR3 sequences, 4% to 5.5% found once. This material consisted of PBMCs, taken 15 days after the yellow fever booster vaccination. The receptors were gathered from a man between 18 and 29 years old who received the YFV17D yellow fever vaccine.

This clonotype was counted between two and nine times. The chain combines TRBV29-1 with TRBJ2-1; no reliable D call. Germline-derived CDR1 and CDR2 are SQVTM and ANQGSEA. Trimming removed 7 bases from V and 10 bases from J, with 11 bases in between. The CDR3 has 10 amino acids. The CDR3 loop reads CSEGQREQFF. Written as DNA, the CDR3 is TGCAGCGAGGGTCAGAGAGAGCAGTTCTTC.

This clonotype was counted ten times or more. The V gene is TRBV10-3, the J gene TRBJ2-1; TRBD2 agrees at 14 bases. Germline-derived CDR1 and CDR2 are ENHRY and SYGVKD. The CDR3 runs 14 residues. The J segment lost 11 bases and the V segment lost 5 bases, leaving 5 bases of the junction unmatched. CDR3 in DNA: TGTGCCATCAGTCCGACTAGCGGGGGGGTAAAGCAGTTCTTC. Amino acid sequence: CAISPTSGGVKQFF.

This clonotype was seen a handful of times. This rearrangement joins TRBV20-1 to TRBJ2-1; D possibly matches TRBD1 or TRBD2 (5 bases each). The CDR3 runs 13 residues. Trimming cost V 5 bases and J 3 bases, with 11 bases left between them. The V gene's germline CDR1 is DFQATT and CDR2 SNEGSKA (reference sequence). CDR3 bases: TGCAGTGCTCAGGGACCCAACTACAATGAGCAGTTCTTC. Translating gives CSAQGPNYNEQFF.

This clonotype was seen a handful of times. This rearrangement joins TRBV20-1 to TRBJ1-2; D is uncertain. There are 12 residues in the CDR3. The germline V gene has CDR1 DFQATT and CDR2 SNEGSKA (reference sequence). Trimming left V 5 bases short and J 8 bases short, with 15 bases between. CDR3 DNA sequence: TGCAGTGCTTCCCACACATTAGGGGGCTACACCTTC. Encoded protein: CSASHTLGGYTF.